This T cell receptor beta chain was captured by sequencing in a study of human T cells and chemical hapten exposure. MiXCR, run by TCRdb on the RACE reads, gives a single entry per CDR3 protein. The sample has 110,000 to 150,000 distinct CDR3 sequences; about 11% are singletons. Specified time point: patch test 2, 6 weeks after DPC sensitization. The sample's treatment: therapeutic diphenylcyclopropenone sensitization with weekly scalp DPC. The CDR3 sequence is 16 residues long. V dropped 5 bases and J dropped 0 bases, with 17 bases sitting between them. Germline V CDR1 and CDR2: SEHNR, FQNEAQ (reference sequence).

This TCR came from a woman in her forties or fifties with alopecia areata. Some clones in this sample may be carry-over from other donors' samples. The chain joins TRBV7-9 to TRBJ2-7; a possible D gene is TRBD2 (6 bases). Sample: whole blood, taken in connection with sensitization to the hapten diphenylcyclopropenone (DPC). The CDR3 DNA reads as TGTGCCAGCAGCCCGACCCGGAGGGGTAGCTCCTACGAGCAGTACTTC. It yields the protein CASSPTRRGSSYEQYF.